This passage covers 29 T cell receptor beta chains from one sample sequenced in a study of cytomegalovirus exposure and HLA in healthy donors. Researchers ran the PCR with 60 Vbeta and 13 Jbeta primers. TCRdb's table, derived via immunoSEQ multiplex PCR, lists solely in-frame clones and lacks some. This sample has around 50,000 clones, with roughly 75% found just once. Sequencing was done on a sample of PBMCs. The receptors originated from a man aged 25 to 40 in good health and CMV-seropositive.

The CDR3 loop is CASSDQTGIRTEAFF. The CDR3 DNA follows: TGTGCCAGCAGTGATCAGACAGGGATTCGAACTGAAGCTTTCTTT. The chain employs TRBV9 and TRBJ1-1; TRBD1 aligns across 7 bases. The CDR3 extends over 15 amino acids. V was clipped by 5 bases and J by 5 bases; unmatched bases: 12. Per the germline V gene, CDR1 is SGDLS and CDR2 is YYNGEE. Supplemented by reference TRBV9 and TRBJ1-1, the full variable domain reads DSGVTQTPKHLITATGQRVTLRCSPRSGDLSVYWYQQSLDQGLQFLIQYYNGEERAKGNILERFSAQQFPDLHSELNLSSLELGDSALYFCASSDQTGIRTEAFFGQGTRLTVV.

The chain combines TRBV19 with TRBJ1-1; 7 bases agree with TRBD1. This CDR3 has 13 residues. CDR1 and CDR2 (germline): LNHDA, SQIVND (reference sequence). The V segment lost 6 bases and the J segment 1 base; nucleotides outside the gene matches: 2. CDR3 DNA: TGTGCCAGTAGAAACAGGGGGAACACTGAAGCTTTCTTT. Translating gives CASRNRGNTEAFF.

The genes are TRBV5-6 and TRBJ2-7; D is perhaps TRBD2 (5 bases). The V end was cut by 3 bases, the J end by 7 bases, with 20 bases between. Germline V gene data show CDR1 as SGHDT and CDR2 as YYEEEE. This CDR3 comprises 15 residues. The CDR3 DNA reads TGTGCCAGCAGCTCCGGGGATGCGGGTGTGCGGGAGCAGTACTTC. Translating gives CASSSGDAGVREQYF.

Points on this clone: A junction end diverges from the germline sequence, so it may reflect a read error. The V gene is TRBV30, the J gene TRBJ1-5, with D maybe TRBD1 (5 bases). CDR3 length: 12 residues. CDR1 and CDR2 from the germline V gene are GTSNPN and SVGIG (reference sequence). The CDR3 loop is CAWGKGNHPQHF. The CDR3 DNA reads TGTGCCTGGGGGAAGGGGAATCATCCCCAGCATTTT.

This chain uses TRBV7-3 with TRBJ2-1; D possibly corresponds to TRBD1 (9 bases). Germline CDR1 SGHTA, CDR2 FQGTGA. Trimming removed 3 bases at V and 7 bases at J, with 16 bases between. This CDR3 is built from 15 residues. This chain's CDR3 is CASSFDRGTSNEQFF. CDR3 nucleotides: TGTGCCAGCAGCTTCGACAGGGGGACTAGTAATGAGCAGTTCTTC.

This clone has only one observation. The rearrangement uses TRBV27 and TRBJ2-6; 7 bases align to TRBD1. J lost 2 bases, V lost 3 bases, and 22 bases had no gene match. CDR1 is MNHEY, CDR2 SMNVEV, per germline (reference sequence). This CDR3 is 22 amino acids long. For the CDR3, the DNA is TGTGCCAGCAGTTTGACAGGGTTCAAAGTTACCCCCAGTCTGGCTGGGGCCAACGTCCTGACTTTC. Translated, it gives CASSLTGFKVTPSLAGANVLTF.

V is TRBV28 and J is TRBJ1-5; TRBD1 is a possible D gene (5 bases). Trimming left V 4 bases short and J 0 bases short, with 10 bases between. Germline loops: CDR1 MDHEN, CDR2 SYDVKM. This CDR3 is built from 15 residues. The CDR3 loop reads CASSSTVYSNQPQHF. The CDR3, as DNA: TGTGCCAGCAGTTCGACAGTTTATAGCAATCAGCCCCAGCATTTT.

The chain uses TRBV19 and TRBJ1-1; D is unresolved. V lost 8 bases, J lost 5 bases, and 6 bases lay in between. The CDR3 loop spans 10 amino acids. Germline V CDR1 and CDR2: LNHDA, SQIVND (reference sequence). The CDR3 loop is CASRGTEAFF. The CDR3 DNA sequence: TGTGCCAGTCGGGGAACTGAAGCTTTCTTT.

This clone has a handful of counts. The chain links TRBV4-1 to TRBJ1-1; TRBD1 is a possible D gene (6 bases). Trimming left V 1 base short and J 6 bases short, with 18 bases between. CDR1 is MGHRA and CDR2 is YSYEKL in the germline V gene. The CDR3 spans 16 residues. This CDR3 is CASSQVYGGHRAEAFF. As DNA, the CDR3 is TGCGCCAGCAGCCAAGTTTACGGGGGGCATCGCGCTGAAGCTTTCTTT.

The J gene is TRBJ1-2, the V gene TRBV7-8; D might be TRBD1 (5 bases). This CDR3 comprises 16 residues. Trimming shortened V by 4 bases and J by 4 bases, and 19 bases separated the two germline ends. Germline CDR1 and CDR2: SGHVS and FQNEAQ. CDR3: CASSWGPRDWTYGYTF. CDR3 bases: TGTGCCAGCAGCTGGGGACCCCGGGACTGGACCTATGGCTACACCTTC.

The gene calls are TRBV9 and TRBJ2-3, with 9 bases identical to TRBD2. Germline CDR1 and CDR2: SGDLS and YYNGEE. This CDR3 region has 12 residues. V trimming: 2 bases; J trimming: 10 bases; junction bases outside the gene matches: 2. Written as DNA, the CDR3 is TGTGCCAGCAGCGTCTTAGCGGGGGCGCAGTATTTT. The encoded protein is CASSVLAGAQYF.

CDR3 DNA: TGTGCCAGTAGTATAAGTGTGGTAGGGGGGGATCAGCCCCAGCATTTT. It translates to CASSISVVGGDQPQHF. The chain uses TRBV19 and TRBJ1-5; the D gene is possibly TRBD1 (6 bases). Per germline, CDR1 LNHDA and CDR2 SQIVND (reference sequence). The CDR3 length is 16 residues. V shed 2 bases and J shed 5 bases, with 16 bases lying between them.

The V call is TRBV29-1, the J call TRBJ1-5; D gene uncertain. This CDR3 region has 10 residues. Germline lookup yields CDR1 SQVTM and CDR2 ANQGSEA. With 6 bases removed from V and 5 bases from J, the gap between germline ends came to 5 bases. The CDR3 nucleotides read TGCAGCGTCACAGATCAGCCCCAGCATTTT. This encodes CSVTDQPQHF.

This clone has more than one count but fewer than ten. The CDR3 coding sequence is TGTGCCAGCAGTTACAGCGGGGGCGGTGGTCAGCCCCAGCATTTT. Protein product: CASSYSGGGGQPQHF. The chain links TRBV6-5 to TRBJ1-5, with D perhaps matching TRBD1 (6 bases). V lost 2 bases to trimming and J lost 6 bases, with 14 bases between them. Germline V gene lookup returns CDR1 MNHEY and CDR2 SVGAGI. This CDR3 spans 15 amino acids.

The CDR3 DNA reads as TGTGCCAGCAGTTACTCAGGAGCGAATGGTGAGCAGTTCTTC. Translation gives CASSYSGANGEQFF. The rearrangement joins TRBV6-5 to TRBJ2-1; the D is unclear. The V end lost 0 bases, the J end lost 9 bases, and 12 bases lay between the germline ends. The CDR3 runs 14 residues. Germline V gene sequence: CDR1 MNHEY, CDR2 SVGAGI.

The V gene is TRBV18, the J gene TRBJ2-5, with D possibly matching TRBD2 (7 bases). The CDR3 is made up of 13 amino acids. Trimming took 2 bases from V and 5 from J, leaving 9 bases between them. Germline V gives CDR1 KGHSH, CDR2 LQKENI. The CDR3 loop is CASSPGGAETQYF. The CDR3, as DNA: TGTGCCAGCTCACCAGGGGGGGCTGAGACCCAGTACTTC.

CDR3 region: CASSFGGRDRETQYF. CDR3 DNA sequence: TGTGCCAGCAGCTTCGGGGGGCGGGACCGGGAGACCCAGTACTTC. The chain has TRBV7-2 and TRBJ2-5, with D possibly being TRBD2 (7 bases). From germline, CDR1 is SGHTA and CDR2 FQGNSA. The CDR3 has 15 residues. With 3 bases removed from V and 5 bases from J, the gap between germline ends came to 16 bases.

The rearrangement uses TRBV7-9 and TRBJ2-5; 14 bases line up with TRBD2. The CDR3 has 15 amino acids. The J segment lost 4 bases and the V segment lost 4 bases, leaving 2 bases of the junction unmatched. Germline-derived CDR1 and CDR2 are SEHNR and FQNEAQ (reference sequence). In nucleotides, the CDR3 is TGTGCCAGCAGCTCGGGACTAGCGGGGGTAGAGACCCAGTACTTC. Protein: CASSSGLAGVETQYF.

This chain joins TRBV4-1 and TRBJ2-5; perhaps TRBD1 as D (5 bases). The J call could be wrong; TRBJ2-7 is a better fit for the DNA end. Germline CDR1 and CDR2: MGHRA and YSYEKL. This CDR3 spans 16 amino acids. In DNA form, the CDR3 reads TGCGCCAGCAGCCAAGAATCGTCCAGGGTCTCCTACGAGCAGTACTTC. It specifies CASSQESSRVSYEQYF.

This clone was seen only once. This rearrangement joins TRBV6-6 to TRBJ1-6, with 9 nucleotides matching TRBD1. J lost 7 bases, V lost 5 bases, and 3 bases had no gene match. The V gene's germline CDR1 is MNHNY and CDR2 SVGAGI (reference sequence). This CDR3 comprises 14 residues. CDR3 nucleotide sequence: TGTGCCAGCAGTCGGACAGGGGAGAATTCACCCCTCCACTTT. As protein: CASSRTGENSPLHF.

This rearrangement joins TRBV18 to TRBJ2-7, with TRBD2 matching over 8 bases. The CDR3 consists of 15 residues. V lost 2 bases, J lost 4 bases, and 7 bases stayed unmatched. Germline V gives CDR1 KGHSH, CDR2 LQKENI. CDR3 sequence reads: CASSPASGGLYEQYF. DNA for the CDR3: TGTGCCAGCTCACCAGCGTCGGGGGGGCTGTACGAGCAGTACTTC.

The genes are TRBV28 and TRBJ2-7; tentatively, D is TRBD2 (7 bases). Germline V gene sequence: CDR1 MDHEN, CDR2 SYDVKM. Between the trimmed V and J ends, which lost 7 bases and 0 bases, there was a span of 28 bases. The CDR3 extends over 19 amino acids. The CDR3 loop is CASKQSPGGAAYSSYEQYF. In DNA, the CDR3 is TGTGCCAGCAAACAATCACCGGGGGGCGCCGCCTATAGCTCCTACGAGCAGTACTTC. Full variable domain (missing parts from reference TRBV28 and TRBJ2-7): DVKVTQSSRYLVKRTGEKVFLECVQDMDHENMFWYRQDPGLGLRLIYFSYDVKMKEKGDIPEGYSVSREKKERFSLILESASTNQTSMYLCASKQSPGGAAYSSYEQYFGPGTRLTVT.

This clone was observed a handful of times. V usage is TRBV7-2 and J usage is TRBJ1-3; the match to TRBD1 covers 9 bases. CDR1 and CDR2 (germline): SGHTA, FQGNSA. The ends lost 4 bases at V and 2 bases at J; junction bases unmatched: 3. CDR3 length equals 15 residues. The CDR3 sequence is CASSSRTGAGNTIYF. CDR3 nucleotides: TGTGCCAGCAGCTCGAGGACAGGGGCTGGAAACACCATATATTTT.

V is TRBV18 and J is TRBJ1-5, with D unresolved. V lost 4 bases to trimming and J lost 5 bases, with 12 bases between them. Per germline, CDR1 KGHSH and CDR2 LQKENI. The CDR3 has 14 amino acids. CDR3 bases: TGTGCCAGCTCACGCAACAAAGTCGATCAGCCCCAGCATTTT. Amino acids: CASSRNKVDQPQHF.

The J gene is TRBJ2-3, the V gene TRBV4-2; TRBD2 aligns across 9 bases. The V segment lost 1 base and the J segment 5 bases; nucleotides outside the gene matches: 7. The CDR3 contains 16 residues. The V gene's germline CDR1 is LGHNA and CDR2 YNFKEQ. CDR3 bases: TGTGCCAGCAGCCAAGGAGGGGCGGGGGGGCTAGATACGCAGTATTTT. This gives the protein CASSQGGAGGLDTQYF.

The chain recombines TRBV10-2 with TRBJ1-3; 8 bases map to TRBD1. V shed 8 bases, J shed 4 bases, and the junction held 4 bases outside the gene matches. This CDR3 is 13 amino acids long. Per the germline V gene, CDR1 is WSHSY and CDR2 is SAAADI. Written as DNA, the CDR3 is TGCGCCAGCGAAGGACAGGGAGGAAACACCATATATTTT. This sequence encodes CASEGQGGNTIYF.

The rearrangement joins TRBV5-1 to TRBJ2-5; 8 nucleotides match TRBD2. The CDR3 sequence is 17 residues long. With V trimmed by 1 base and J by 1 base, 9 bases remained unmatched. CDR1 and CDR2 (germline): SGHRS, YFSETQ. This CDR3 is CASSLLPSGGTQETQYF. In DNA form, the CDR3 reads TGCGCCAGCAGCTTGTTGCCGAGCGGGGGTACCCAAGAGACCCAGTACTTC.

The chain employs TRBV4-1 and TRBJ2-2; the D is unclear. The CDR3 runs 15 residues. Germline-derived CDR1 and CDR2 are MGHRA and YSYEKL. Trimming shortened V by 5 bases and J by 6 bases, and 16 bases separated the two germline ends. This CDR3 reads CASSFKVLDAGELFF. The CDR3 DNA follows: TGCGCCAGCAGCTTCAAGGTCCTAGACGCCGGGGAGCTGTTTTTT.

The V gene is TRBV5-1, the J gene TRBJ1-3, with D perhaps matching TRBD1 (5 bases). There are 16 residues in the CDR3. V was trimmed by 1 base and J by 0 bases, leaving 11 bases between them. The germline gives CDR1 SGHRS, CDR2 YFSETQ. In DNA, the CDR3 is TGCGCCAGCAGCTTGCTGGGACTTCGCTCTGGAAACACCATATATTTT. Residues: CASSLLGLRSGNTIYF.